This paragraph reports one TCR beta chain. Antigen unknown. V trimming: 4 bases; J trimming: 6 bases; junction bases outside the gene matches: 11. This CDR3 spans 15 amino acids. Germline V gene lookup returns CDR1 MNHEY and CDR2 SVGAGI. The data were produced by immunoSEQ multiplex PCR, yet TCRdb's version contains in-frame clones alone and is incomplete. The table records approximately 88,000 clones, over 75% of them present only once. The sample is drawn from a study of T cell responses to AZD1222 COVID-19 vaccine. Overall study results and limits: Among the donors, most were white British and more were female, and clonal diversity was possibly underestimated.

The TCR sequence derives from an adult who received the AZD1222 COVID-19 vaccine. The chain carries TRBV6-5 and TRBJ1-2; TRBD1 matches at 7 bases. The specimen comprised peripheral blood, sampled 28 days after the second AZD1222 dose. CDR3 DNA: TGTGCCAGCAGTTCACAACCAGGACAGGTCCATGGCTACACCTTC. Protein sequence: CASSSQPGQVHGYTF.